A selection of T cell receptor beta chains follows, all from one sample in a study of T cells in Graves' hyperthyroidism and ophthalmopathy. Each CDR3 protein is one row after TCRdb ran MiXCR on the multiplex PCR reads. The data contain over 250,000 distinct CDR3 sequences, roughly 13% of them seen just once; the ten biggest clones take up roughly 35%. The specimen was blood. These receptors all stem from a woman in her forties with Graves' ophthalmopathy. CDR3s include the opening cysteine and the closing phenylalanine or tryptophan. D genes are given only for firm matches. The listing skips clone size in some rows; elsewhere it reads once, few, many or a size class.

v_call	clone_size	d_call	j_call	cdr3_nt	cdr3_aa
TRBV20-1	few	TRBD1	TRBJ2-2	TGCAGTGCTAGTTACAGGGGCACCGGGGAGCTGTTTTTT	CSASYRGTGELFF
TRBV29-1	.	TRBD2	TRBJ2-7	TGCAGCGTCCCGGAGGGAGGGGAGCAGTACTTC	CSVPEGGEQYF
TRBV7-6	many	.	TRBJ1-2	TGTGCCAGCAGCTTGGACGCCGGGACAAACTATGGCTACACCTTC	CASSLDAGTNYGYTF
TRBV2	many	.	TRBJ2-1	TGTGCCAGCAGTGGACAGGTTGACAATGAGCAGTTCTTC	CASSGQVDNEQFF
TRBV24-1	.	TRBD1	TRBJ2-2	TGTGCCACCAGTGATAGACAGGGGGCTGACACCGGGGAGCTGTTTTTT	CATSDRQGADTGELFF
TRBV13	.	TRBD1	TRBJ1-5	TGTGCCAGCAGCTTAGGACAGGGGACCAATCAGCCCCAGCATTTT	CASSLGQGTNQPQHF
TRBV12-3/TRBV12-4	few	.	TRBJ2-6	TGTGCCAGCAGTGTTGGGGGTGCCAACGTCCTGACTTTC	CASSVGGANVLTF
TRBV20-1	many	.	TRBJ2-5	TGCAGTGCTAGAATGTCGACCCAGTACTTC	CSARMSTQYF
TRBV5-1	many	TRBD1	TRBJ2-7	TGCGCCAGCAAAGGGGACAGTTCCTACGAGCAGTACTTC	CASKGDSSYEQYF
TRBV28	many	.	TRBJ2-3	TGTGCCAGCACTTTTAAAATCGACCTGACAGATACGCAGTATTTT	CASTFKIDLTDTQYF
TRBV20-1	many	.	TRBJ2-4	TGCAGTTTCCTCGGGGTGAGAGCCAAAAACATTCAGTACTTC	CSFLGVRAKNIQYF
TRBV12-3/TRBV12-4	many	.	TRBJ1-1	TGTGCCAGCAATTTCGCAGGGATGTACACTGAAGCTTTCTTT	CASNFAGMYTEAFF
TRBV14	.	TRBD1	TRBJ2-3	TGTGCCAGCAGCAGACAGGGCCCGCATGATACGCAGTATTTT	CASSRQGPHDTQYF
TRBV20-1	.	TRBD1	TRBJ1-2	TGCAGTGCTATCGGACAGGGTACCTATGGCTACACCTTC	CSAIGQGTYGYTF
TRBV12-3/TRBV12-4	few	.	TRBJ1-6	TGTGCCAGCAGTTTTAGTCAAGGGCCGGGGGATTCACCCCTCCACTTT	CASSFSQGPGDSPLHF
TRBV7-9	.	.	TRBJ2-2	TGTGCCAGCAGCTTAGAATTTGGCAGAGCTACTGGGGAGCTGTTTTTT	CASSLEFGRATGELFF